Each of the 30 T cell receptor beta chains below was sequenced from the same sample in a study of cytomegalovirus exposure and HLA in healthy donors. Primers included in the PCR were 60 Vbeta and 13 Jbeta primers. The table came from immunoSEQ multiplex PCR; TCRdb's copy has only in-frame clones and leaves some out. The repertoire holds 150,000 or so clones, with 65% to 90% as singletons. Specimen: PBMCs. These receptors all come from a woman between 18 and 29 years old in good health and CMV-seronegative.

V is TRBV5-1 and J is TRBJ2-7; tentatively, D is TRBD2 (6 bases). Germline V CDR1 and CDR2: SGHRS, YFSETQ. V was shortened by 3 bases and J by 3 bases, with 10 bases between the two germline ends. This CDR3 contains 13 residues. The CDR3 reads CASSSRDVYEQYF. In nucleotides, the CDR3 is TGCGCCAGCAGCTCGCGGGACGTCTACGAGCAGTACTTC.

V gene TRBV6-1 combines with J gene TRBJ2-7; possibly TRBD2 for D (6 bases). Trimming left V 8 bases short and J 2 bases short, with 13 bases between. CDR1 and CDR2 from the germline V gene are MNHNS and SASEGT. The CDR3 has 13 residues. CDR3 DNA: TGTGCCAGCGGCGGGACGGGACCCTACGAGCAGTACTTC. Translation: CASGGTGPYEQYF.

In its sample, this clone was seen a few times. The genes are TRBV5-1 and TRBJ1-1, with TRBD1 matching over 7 bases. The germline V gene has CDR1 SGHRS and CDR2 YFSETQ. The CDR3 contains 13 residues. V was pared by 2 bases and J by 6 bases, with 4 bases of the junction left unmatched. This CDR3 reads CASSFDRASEAFF. In DNA, the CDR3 is TGCGCCAGCAGCTTTGACAGGGCCTCTGAAGCTTTCTTT.

The chain joins TRBV19 to TRBJ2-6; D may be TRBD1 (5 bases). CDR3 size: 13 residues. The germline V and J ends were trimmed by 5 bases and 4 bases, with 6 bases remaining between them. Germline V gives CDR1 LNHDA, CDR2 SQIVND (reference sequence). The CDR3 here is CASSWTGANVLTF. In nucleotides, the CDR3 is TGTGCCAGTAGTTGGACAGGGGCCAACGTCCTGACTTTC.

This clone was observed a single time. The chain combines TRBV5-1 with TRBJ2-5; weak D call: TRBD2 (6 bases). The CDR3 has 14 residues. Germline V gives CDR1 SGHRS, CDR2 YFSETQ. V shed 5 bases and J shed 5 bases, with 16 bases lying between them. The CDR3 DNA reads as TGCGCCAGCAGTCAGACTAGTTCGGGGGAGACCCAGTACTTC. Translated: CASSQTSSGETQYF.

The rearrangement joins TRBV27 to TRBJ2-2, with 8 bases that match TRBD1. Germline CDR1 MNHEY, CDR2 SMNVEV (reference sequence). This CDR3 has 17 residues. The ends lost 0 bases at V and 2 bases at J; junction bases unmatched: 5. CDR3 residues: CASSLSTGTGNTGELFF. DNA of the CDR3: TGTGCCAGCAGTTTATCAACAGGGACAGGCAACACCGGGGAGCTGTTTTTT.

This chain connects TRBV28 to TRBJ1-1; 7 bases are shared with TRBD1. Trimming at V came to 8 bases and at J to 1 base, leaving 4 bases not matched to a gene. The length of the CDR3 is 13 residues. Germline values: CDR1 MDHEN, CDR2 SYDVKM. CDR3 region: CASQQGWNTEAFF. DNA for the CDR3: TGTGCCAGCCAACAGGGGTGGAACACTGAAGCTTTCTTT.

This clone was observed once. The chain uses TRBV1 and TRBJ1-1. TRBV1 is classified as a pseudogene. The CDR3 spans 11 residues. The CDR3 loop is CTSSQRGEAFF. The CDR3 nucleotides are TGCACCAGCAGCCAACGAGGTGAAGCTTTCTTT.

This sequence joins TRBV7-8 and TRBJ1-5, with a tentative D call TRBD1 (5 bases). Germline CDR1 reads SGHVS; CDR2 reads FQNEAQ. This CDR3 comprises 17 residues. V was trimmed by 0 bases and J by 4 bases, leaving 16 bases between them. This chain's CDR3 is CASSLADRTLQNQPQHF. The CDR3 coding sequence is TGTGCCAGCAGCTTAGCAGACAGAACCTTACAAAATCAGCCCCAGCATTTT.

V usage is TRBV19 and J usage is TRBJ1-2; a weak D match, TRBD1 (5 bases). Germline CDR1 is LNHDA and CDR2 is SQIVND (reference sequence). V was clipped by 4 bases and J by 4 bases, with 22 bases between them. The CDR3 sequence is 17 residues long. CDR3 nucleotides: TGTGCCAGTAGTACCCACAACCTCGACAGCCTGTTCTATGGCTACACCTTC. This translates into CASSTHNLDSLFYGYTF.

This clone was counted a single time. The rearrangement uses TRBV2 and TRBJ2-3; D is perhaps TRBD2 (5 bases). The CDR3 spans 15 residues. CDR1 is SNHLY and CDR2 is FYNNEI in the germline V gene. V was trimmed by 2 bases and J by 1 base, leaving 10 bases between them. CDR3 protein: CASSEQRLGTDTQYF. DNA of the CDR3: TGTGCCAGCAGTGAACAGCGGTTAGGCACAGATACGCAGTATTTT. The full variable domain, in which reference TRBV2 and TRBJ2-3 provide the parts outside the CDR3, is EPEVTQTPSHQVTQMGQEVILRCVPISNHLYFYWYRQILGQKVEFLVSFYNNEISEKSEIFDDQFSVERPDGSNFTLKIRSTKLEDSAMYFCASSEQRLGTDTQYFGPGTRLTVL.

This clone was seen a single time. This chain uses TRBV28 with TRBJ2-7; no firm D call. CDR3 length: 15 amino acids. CDR1 is MDHEN and CDR2 is SYDVKM in the germline V gene. V was clipped by 2 bases and J by 0 bases, with 11 bases between them. Written as DNA, the CDR3 is TGTGCCAGCAGTTTACCCTCGCCTAGCTCCTACGAGCAGTACTTC. It encodes CASSLPSPSSYEQYF. Together with reference TRBV28 and TRBJ2-7, the CDR3 gives the full variable domain: DVKVTQSSRYLVKRTGEKVFLECVQDMDHENMFWYRQDPGLGLRLIYFSYDVKMKEKGDIPEGYSVSREKKERFSLILESASTNQTSMYLCASSLPSPSSYEQYFGPGTRLTVT.

This clone was picked up one time. This chain joins TRBV4-2 and TRBJ2-1; D remains unclear. From germline, CDR1 is LGHNA and CDR2 YNFKEQ. The V and J ends lost 1 base and 7 bases respectively, with 5 bases between them. The CDR3 extends over 12 amino acids. The CDR3 loop reads CASSQGRNEQFF. CDR3 DNA sequence: TGTGCCAGCAGCCAAGGCCGGAATGAGCAGTTCTTC.

V and J are TRBV29-1 and TRBJ2-1; no firm D call. Germline CDR1 reads SQVTM; CDR2 reads ANQGSEA. This CDR3 is built from 12 residues. Trimming stripped 6 bases from V and 0 bases from J, with 6 bases between. For the CDR3, the DNA is TGCAGCGTCCATAGCTCCTACAATGAGCAGTTCTTC. Translating it yields CSVHSSYNEQFF.

The J gene is TRBJ2-7, the V gene TRBV6-6; tentative D call: TRBD2 (6 bases). The V end was cut by 2 bases, the J end by 9 bases, with 17 bases between. Germline V CDR1 and CDR2: MNHNY, SVGAGI (reference sequence). This CDR3 spans 14 amino acids. The CDR3 spells CASSYEGLGLRQYF. CDR3 coding DNA: TGTGCCAGCAGTTACGAGGGACTGGGCTTGCGGCAGTACTTC.

J is TRBJ1-5 and V is TRBV10-3; no definite D call. The V end was cut by 9 bases, the J end by 3 bases, with 12 bases between. The CDR3 has 13 amino acids. Germline V gene lookup returns CDR1 ENHRY and CDR2 SYGVKD. CDR3 loop: CAIGLGDNQPQHF. The CDR3 DNA follows: TGTGCCATTGGCCTGGGAGACAATCAGCCCCAGCATTTT.

The rearrangement joins TRBV11-2 to TRBJ1-1, with unresolved D. Germline assignment: CDR1 SGHAT and CDR2 FQNNGV. V lost 5 bases and J lost 0, with 13 bases in between. The CDR3 is made up of 15 amino acids. CDR3 residues: CASSRPYRMNTEAFF. The CDR3 DNA is TGTGCCAGCAGCCGCCCCTATAGAATGAACACTGAAGCTTTCTTT. Together with reference TRBV11-2 and TRBJ1-1, the CDR3 gives the full variable domain: EAGVAQSPRYKIIEKRQSVAFWCNPISGHATLYWYQQILGQGPKLLIQFQNNGVVDDSQLPKDRFSAERLKGVDSTLKIQPAKLEDSAVYLCASSRPYRMNTEAFFGQGTRLTVV.

To note about this clone: The missing conserved phenylalanine or tryptophan at the end of this CDR3 makes a read error likely. CDR3 nucleotide sequence: TGTGCCATCAGTGAAAACAGGGGAAGCACTGAAGCTTTCCTT. It is translated as CAISENRGSTEAFL. The chain uses TRBV10-3 and TRBJ1-1; TRBD1 agrees at 7 bases. V dropped 3 bases and J dropped 4; count of bases not matched to a gene: 5. The germline gives CDR1 ENHRY, CDR2 SYGVKD. This CDR3 spans 14 amino acids.

The chain recombines TRBV28 with TRBJ2-3; D is possibly TRBD1 (5 bases). The CDR3 has 16 amino acids. Germline CDR1 is MDHEN and CDR2 is SYDVKM. V lost 3 bases and J lost 0, with 13 bases in between. As DNA, the CDR3 is TGTGCCAGCAGTTTGCAGGGCCCCTCTAGCACAGATACGCAGTATTTT. Translation gives CASSLQGPSSTDTQYF.

The chain has TRBV19 and TRBJ2-1; D not resolved. This CDR3 comprises 11 residues. Germline lookup yields CDR1 LNHDA and CDR2 SQIVND (reference sequence). Trimming took off 5 bases at V and 6 bases at J, with 5 bases between the two ends. CDR3 sequence: CASSFGNEQFF. The CDR3 DNA reads as TGTGCCAGTAGTTTCGGCAATGAGCAGTTCTTC.

The chain carries TRBV29-1 and TRBJ1-1, with TRBD1 as a possible D gene (5 bases). CDR1 is SQVTM, CDR2 ANQGSEA, per germline. V was cut by 5 bases and J by 11 bases, with 18 bases left in between. The CDR3 runs 12 residues. The CDR3 region has the DNA TGCAGCGTTATAAGGGCCGGGAGGGACGCTTTCTTT. Its translation: CSVIRAGRDAFF.

The rearrangement uses TRBV16 and TRBJ1-2; possible D gene TRBD1, 6 bases. The CDR3 spans 13 residues. Deletions cut 1 base from V and 6 bases from J, with 9 bases between. Germline V gives CDR1 KGHSY, CDR2 FQNENV. The CDR3 DNA reads TGTGCCAGCAGCCAATTTGGGGGCGATGGCTACACCTTC. This encodes CASSQFGGDGYTF.

This clone was seen more than once but under ten times. This chain uses TRBV7-2 with TRBJ1-2; 7 bases align to TRBD1. Losses at the gene ends were 6 bases for V and 4 bases for J; bases not matched to a gene: 5. Germline V lookup: CDR1 SGHTA, CDR2 FQGNSA. CDR3 length: 13 residues. Written as DNA, the CDR3 is TGTGCCAGCAGTTCCGGGACAGCCTATGGCTACACCTTC. It is translated as CASSSGTAYGYTF.

Only a few counts were recorded for this clone. The chain joins TRBV19 to TRBJ1-5, with D perhaps TRBD1 (6 bases). The CDR3 extends over 14 amino acids. Trimming took off 8 bases at V and 3 bases at J, with 14 bases between the two ends. The germline V gene has CDR1 LNHDA and CDR2 SQIVND (reference sequence). Here the CDR3 DNA reads TGTGCCAGTCAGATCCGGGACAACAATCAGCCCCAGCATTTT. Its translation: CASQIRDNNQPQHF.

This sequence joins TRBV5-4 and TRBJ2-1, with 12 bases identical to TRBD2. The germline gives CDR1 SGHNT, CDR2 YYREEE (reference sequence). This CDR3 spans 15 amino acids. V was pared by 4 bases and J by 5 bases, with 4 bases of the junction left unmatched. The CDR3 DNA reads as TGTGCCAGCAGCCCGACTAGCGGGAGTCACAATGAGCAGTTCTTC. This sequence encodes CASSPTSGSHNEQFF.

The rearrangement joins TRBV28 to TRBJ2-1; maybe TRBD1 (6 bases). CDR3 length: 14 amino acids. The V gene's germline CDR1 is MDHEN and CDR2 SYDVKM. V was trimmed by 4 bases and J by 7 bases, leaving 14 bases between them. CDR3 sequence (DNA): TGTGCCAGCAGTTCACCGCAGGGGTGGAATGAGCAGTTCTTC. It is translated as CASSSPQGWNEQFF.

This clone appeared once. V is TRBV10-1 and J is TRBJ2-5, with TRBD2 matching 11 bases. Looked up from germline, CDR1 is WNHNN and CDR2 is SYGVQD (reference sequence). There are 15 residues in the CDR3. Trimming at V came to 6 bases and at J to 1 base, leaving 4 bases not matched to a gene. The CDR3 reads CASSRTSGSQETQYF. Here the CDR3 DNA reads TGCGCCAGCAGCCGGACTAGCGGGTCCCAAGAGACCCAGTACTTC.

The V call is TRBV29-1, the J call TRBJ2-5; no definite D call. The CDR3 extends over 10 amino acids. The V and J ends lost 7 bases and 1 base respectively, with 4 bases between them. Germline-derived CDR1 and CDR2 are SQVTM and ANQGSEA. CDR3: CSAVQETQYF. DNA for the CDR3: TGCAGCGCCGTCCAAGAGACCCAGTACTTC.

The chain employs TRBV12-2 and TRBJ1-5; the table's D call, TRBD1, was not checked against the DNA. TRBV12-2 corresponds to a pseudogene. The CDR3 extends over 16 amino acids. CDR3 DNA: TGTGCAAGTCGCCATAGAAGACAGGGAGGCAATCAGCCCCAGCATTTT. This gives the protein CASRHRRQGGNQPQHF.

The chain couples TRBV5-4 to TRBJ2-1; 10 bases agree with TRBD2. The CDR3 runs 18 residues. Germline trimming cut 3 bases from V and 3 bases from J; bases unmatched to any gene: 12. Germline CDR1 and CDR2: SGHNT and YYREEE (reference sequence). The CDR3 region has the DNA TGTGCCAGCAGCTCCGGCCTCTCTAGCGGGAGCTTCTACAATGAGCAGTTCTTC. Translating it yields CASSSGLSSGSFYNEQFF. The entire variable domain, with the rest obtained from reference TRBV5-4 and TRBJ2-1, is as follows: ETGVTQSPTHLIKTRGQQVTLRCSSQSGHNTVSWYQQALGQGPQFIFQYYREEENGRGNFPPRFSGLQFPNYSSELNVNALELDDSALYLCASSSGLSSGSFYNEQFFGPGTRLTVL.